This TCR beta chain emerged from a study of blood T cell repertoires in COVID-19. Study-level information: The origin of the acute and convalescent COVID-19 samples was the United States, Italy and Spain. Sample material is recorded as cDNA or gDNA derived from T cells, B-cell-depleted T cells, or PBMCs.

The assay was immunoSEQ multiplex PCR, and TCRdb's table has in-frame clones only and misses some. The table includes 300,000 or so clones, under 90% detected once. Those enrolled, adults aged roughly 18 to 100 years, came from about two dozen US areas. CDR1 is LNHDA, CDR2 SQIVND, per germline (reference sequence). The CDR3 is 14 amino acids. V was pared by 6 bases and J by 1 base, with 1 base of the junction left unmatched. The sequenced material came from PBMCs or T cells enriched from blood (not recorded which). This receptor was taken from a woman aged 18-29 years who had recovered from COVID-19. The chain recombines TRBV19 with TRBJ2-2, with 8 bases lining up with TRBD1. CDR3 sequence: CASRGTGNTGELFF. As DNA, the CDR3 is TGTGCCAGTAGAGGGACAGGGAACACCGGGGAGCTGTTTTTT.